A selection of T cell receptor beta chains follows, all from one sample in a study of T cell responses to AZD1222 COVID-19 vaccine. TCRdb's table, derived via immunoSEQ multiplex PCR, lists solely in-frame clones and lacks some. The table lists 95,000 to 150,000 clones, 85% to 90% of them singletons, with 2.5% to 4% in the top ten. Sequenced material: peripheral blood, taken on day 0 of AZD1222 vaccination. These receptors were taken from an adult in good health. Both conserved end residues are part of each CDR3. A D gene is named only where the DNA matches it firmly. The size entry is marked missing in some rows and otherwise reads once, few, many or a size class.

-	-	TRBV21-1	TRBJ1-4	TGTGCCAGCAGCAAAGTAAGGACAGGGCCTAGGACTAATGAAAAACTGTTTTTT	CASSKVRTGPRTNEKLFF
-	once	TRBV19	TRBJ2-3	TGTGCCAGTAGTTCTTGGGGAAGCACAGATACGCAGTATTTT	CASSSWGSTDTQYF
TRBD1	once	TRBV5-6	TRBJ1-4	TGTGCCAGCAGCTGGGACAGGGGCATTGAAAAACTGTTTTTT	CASSWDRGIEKLFF
TRBD1	-	TRBV5-4	TRBJ2-1	TGTGCCAGCAGCTTCTTCGACAGGGAGAATGAGCAGTTCTTC	CASSFFDRENEQFF
TRBD2	once	TRBV7-2	TRBJ2-5	TGTGCCAGCAGCTTCCCGGGGGGGGGTGAGACCCAGTACTTC	CASSFPGGGETQYF
TRBD1	-	TRBV6-2/TRBV6-3	TRBJ1-2	TGTGCCAGCAGCCCCCGTGGACAGGGAAACTATGGCTACACCTTC	CASSPRGQGNYGYTF
-	-	TRBV5-4	TRBJ2-7	TGTGCCAGCAGCCTCGGTTACGAGCAGTACTTC	CASSLGYEQYF
-	-	TRBV19	TRBJ2-7	TGTGCCAGTAGTATATCGGGGCCAGGGGGGTCCTACGAGCAGTACTTC	CASSISGPGGSYEQYF
TRBD2	-	TRBV18	TRBJ2-1	TGTGCCAGCTCACCACCAGGGCGGGGGGTCTACAATGAGCAGTTCTTC	CASSPPGRGVYNEQFF
-	-	TRBV3-1/TRBV3-2	TRBJ1-2	TGTGCCAGCAGCCAAGCTAACTATGGCTACACCTTC	CASSQANYGYTF
TRBD2	-	TRBV27	TRBJ2-3	TGTGCCAGCAGTAGCTTCTGGGAGGGAGGCACAGATACGCAGTATTTT	CASSSFWEGGTDTQYF
TRBD1	-	TRBV9	TRBJ1-3	TGTGCCAGCAGCGTAGGACTCTTTGGACAGGGCTCTGGAAACACCATATATTTT	CASSVGLFGQGSGNTIYF
-	once	TRBV18	TRBJ1-1	TGTGCCAGCTCACCTCTGGCAGGGCCCACTGAAGCTTTCTTT	CASSPLAGPTEAFF
-	-	TRBV27	TRBJ1-5	TGTGCCAGCAGTTTATGGTCACGAGGTCAGCCCCAGCATTTT	CASSLWSRGQPQHF
TRBD1	-	TRBV7-2	TRBJ2-1	TGTGCCAGCAGCTACCGAGGAGACAGGGGGCTAGGAATTGGGCAGTTCTTC	CASSYRGDRGLGIGQFF
-	once	TRBV6-1	TRBJ1-1	TGTGCCAGCAGTGACCTCTTGGGGCACACTGAAGCTTTCTTT	CASSDLLGHTEAFF
-	once	TRBV6-5	TRBJ2-5	TGTGCCAGCAGTAAGGTTGGGTCTACACAAGAGACCCAGTACTTC	CASSKVGSTQETQYF
-	-	TRBV9	TRBJ1-2	TGTGCCAGCAGCGAGGGAGCTGGCTACACCTTC	CASSEGAGYTF
TRBD2	-	TRBV4-3	TRBJ2-5	TGCGCCAGCAGCCAAGATATAGGACTAGCGGGGGGGATGGGCCAGTACTTC	CASSQDIGLAGGMGQYF
-	-	TRBV28	TRBJ2-5	TGTGCCAGCAGTTTAAATCGGGGACGGGCAGAGACCCAGTACTTC	CASSLNRGRAETQYF
-	once	TRBV24-1	TRBJ2-2	TGTGCCACCACCGGGACTAACACCGGGGAGCTGTTTTTT	CATTGTNTGELFF
-	-	TRBV29-1	TRBJ1-5	TGCAGCGTTGGGGACCTGCTGAATCAGCCCCAGCATTTT	CSVGDLLNQPQHF
-	-	TRBV6-2/TRBV6-3	TRBJ2-3	TGTGCCAGCAGTTCCTTAGGGGGGAGCACAGATACGCAGTATTTT	CASSSLGGSTDTQYF
TRBD2	-	TRBV10-3	TRBJ2-4	TGTGCCATCAGTGACGGGACTAGCGGGAGGGCCGGTGCCAAAAACATTCAGTACTTC	CAISDGTSGRAGAKNIQYF
-	few	TRBV3-1/TRBV3-2	TRBJ2-7	TGTGCCAGCAGCCACCTCGGAGGCGAGCAGTACTTC	CASSHLGGEQYF